The clone carrying this T cell receptor beta chain occurred once. A CD45RA-negative memory subset and a CD45RA+ naive subset were separated from the CD4+ cells. This entry belongs to a study of shared clonotypes between healthy human individuals. Here immunoSEQ multiplex PCR was the method, and the copy in TCRdb shows in-frame clones only, minus some. The repertoire has millions of clones, roughly 93% of them found once; the top ten carry about 0.39%. The CDR3 length is 15 residues. The germline gives CDR1 SQVTM, CDR2 ANQGSEA. After removal of 2 bases from V and 8 bases from J, the junction contained 14 bases not matched to a gene.

The sequenced sample was naive CD4+ T cells from PBMCs. The subset: CD45RA+ positively selected. This TCR was sampled from a man aged 18 to 29 in good health. Some clones in this sample may be carry-over from other donors' samples. The genes are TRBV29-1 and TRBJ2-7, with 8 positions matching TRBD2. CDR3 in DNA: TGCAGCGTTGAAAAACTAGGGACTAGGGGGGCCAAGCAGTACTTC. Translating it yields CSVEKLGTRGAKQYF.